The present entry profiles one T cell receptor (beta chain) with its context. Its target is not known. The CDR3 sequence is 16 residues long. V trimming: 5 bases; J trimming: 3 bases; junction bases outside the gene matches: 5. The germline V gene encodes CDR1 SGHTA and CDR2 FQGNSA. The sample is drawn from a study of OX40 agonist ivuxolimab in advanced cancers. For the study at large: Ivuxolimab is a fully human IgG2 antibody that activates OX40 (CD134).

Whole-study results and caveats: Expanded clones were, on average, more numerous in CD8+ T cells than in CD4+.

This table comes from immunoSEQ multiplex PCR, and its TCRdb copy is limited to in-frame clones, with some not included. The sample holds some 90,000 clones; about 90% are singletons and the top ten take approximately 4%. The clonotype originates from an adult with an advanced solid tumor such as melanoma, head and neck, liver or kidney cancer. Sequencing used CD4+ or CD8+ T cells sorted from blood, obtained in a trial of the OX40 agonist ivuxolimab. This chain connects TRBV7-2 to TRBJ2-7; 15 bases map to TRBD2. The CDR3 coding sequence is TGTGCCAGCAGCACCTGGACTAGCGGGAGGGTCTACGAGCAGTACTTC. Amino acids: CASSTWTSGRVYEQYF.